This T cell receptor (beta chain) originates from a study of blood T cell repertoires in COVID-19 (dated by TCRdb to 2020 to 2021). With respect to the entire study: Samples from collaborators originated in the United States, Italy and Spain and spanned both the acute and convalescent phases of COVID-19. The prospective study material was composed of cDNA or gDNA derived from T cells, B-cell-depleted T cells, or PBMCs. Subjects who had been exposed to COVID-19, were actively infected with it, or had recovered from it provided the deeply sampled blood TCRbeta repertoires that made up the dataset. The repertoires were released in a freely available public database intended as a resource for research on the immune response to SARS-CoV-2. Samples came from the ongoing ImmuneRACE study (first 160 participants) plus 1,254 subjects from 6 global collaborators. A de-identified subject ID, COVID-19 status, age in years and sex were almost always included in the sample metadata. Where available, HLA class I and class II types were taken from metadata supplied by the sample provider and were not determined by assay-based typing.

Collaborating institutions collected whole blood in K2EDTA tubes following their own protocols. For TCRbeta analysis, collaborators shipped samples as frozen whole blood, isolated PBMCs, or DNA extracted from either of those sample types. What the authors observed across the whole study: How much clinical and demographic metadata was included differed by source and by participant, and the metadata was provided uncurated.

Including cysteine and phenylalanine, the CDR3 has 15 amino acids. Here the CDR3 DNA is all that survives: 45 bases in frame from base 1. The trim is 6 bases for V and 0 bases for J, with a gap of 15 bases between the germline ends. In the germline V gene, CDR1 corresponds to KGHSH and CDR2 to LQKENI. The immunoSEQ Assay, a bias-controlled multiplex PCR, was used to amplify TCRbeta CDR3 regions from genomic DNA. The study's processing was this. Nucleated cell counts per sample were estimated from amplification of reference gene primers within the assay. To quantify the absolute abundance of each unique TCRbeta CDR3 rearrangement, sequence reads were collapsed and filtered. For each sample, productive Simpson clonality was calculated as the square root of Simpson's diversity index over productive rearrangements. Here the immuneACCESS table is served through TCRdb, limited to in-frame sequences with V and J called. Missing clones are a known gap in these copies; in checked studies unresolved V genes cover under half, and the rest lacks a known reason. V and J calls and clone size are those listed in that table; D and trimming were worked out from the DNA. Here the sample has some 220,000 clones; around four fifths occur a single time. The ten largest clones capture under 4.5% of the sample.

To note about this clone: Its specific antigen is unknown. No base quality values were provided; no much bigger clone lies one nucleotide off.

The sequence came from a man aged 45-65 years with acute or convalescent COVID-19. The specimen sequenced was peripheral blood. Rearrangement joined TRBV18 to TRBJ2-7; tentative D gene TRBD2, with 5 bases matching. CDR3 protein: CASSLIGDSSYEQYF. The DNA is as follows: TGTGCCAGCTCTCTGATCGGGGATAGCTCCTACGAGCAGTACTTC.